Detailed here is one T cell receptor (beta chain). The antigen is unknown. All donors were Caucasian adults living in Nashville, Tennessee. Germline assignment: CDR1 KGHSH and CDR2 LQKENI. V was pared by 3 bases and J by 8 bases, with 10 bases of the junction left unmatched. This CDR3 is 15 amino acids long. The entry originates in a study of shared clonotypes between healthy human individuals. Study findings and constraints: A few donors had around 5% of their naive CD4 clonotypes in common. Having only a few donors restricted how much genetic and exposure-history diversity was captured.

Measured with immunoSEQ multiplex PCR; TCRdb has only the in-frame clones, and not every one. The repertoire includes about 1.5 million clones, over 95% of them detected once, and roughly 1.2% sits in the top ten. The sample was naive CD4+ T cells sorted from blood. Subset defined: CD45RA+ positively selected. The receptor was isolated from a man aged 30 to 39 in good health. The V gene is TRBV18, the J gene TRBJ1-2, with 9 bases matching TRBD1. CDR3 nucleotide sequence: TGTGCCAGCTCACCTTCCGGGACAGGGTCTACCGGCTACACCTTC. Encoded protein: CASSPSGTGSTGYTF.